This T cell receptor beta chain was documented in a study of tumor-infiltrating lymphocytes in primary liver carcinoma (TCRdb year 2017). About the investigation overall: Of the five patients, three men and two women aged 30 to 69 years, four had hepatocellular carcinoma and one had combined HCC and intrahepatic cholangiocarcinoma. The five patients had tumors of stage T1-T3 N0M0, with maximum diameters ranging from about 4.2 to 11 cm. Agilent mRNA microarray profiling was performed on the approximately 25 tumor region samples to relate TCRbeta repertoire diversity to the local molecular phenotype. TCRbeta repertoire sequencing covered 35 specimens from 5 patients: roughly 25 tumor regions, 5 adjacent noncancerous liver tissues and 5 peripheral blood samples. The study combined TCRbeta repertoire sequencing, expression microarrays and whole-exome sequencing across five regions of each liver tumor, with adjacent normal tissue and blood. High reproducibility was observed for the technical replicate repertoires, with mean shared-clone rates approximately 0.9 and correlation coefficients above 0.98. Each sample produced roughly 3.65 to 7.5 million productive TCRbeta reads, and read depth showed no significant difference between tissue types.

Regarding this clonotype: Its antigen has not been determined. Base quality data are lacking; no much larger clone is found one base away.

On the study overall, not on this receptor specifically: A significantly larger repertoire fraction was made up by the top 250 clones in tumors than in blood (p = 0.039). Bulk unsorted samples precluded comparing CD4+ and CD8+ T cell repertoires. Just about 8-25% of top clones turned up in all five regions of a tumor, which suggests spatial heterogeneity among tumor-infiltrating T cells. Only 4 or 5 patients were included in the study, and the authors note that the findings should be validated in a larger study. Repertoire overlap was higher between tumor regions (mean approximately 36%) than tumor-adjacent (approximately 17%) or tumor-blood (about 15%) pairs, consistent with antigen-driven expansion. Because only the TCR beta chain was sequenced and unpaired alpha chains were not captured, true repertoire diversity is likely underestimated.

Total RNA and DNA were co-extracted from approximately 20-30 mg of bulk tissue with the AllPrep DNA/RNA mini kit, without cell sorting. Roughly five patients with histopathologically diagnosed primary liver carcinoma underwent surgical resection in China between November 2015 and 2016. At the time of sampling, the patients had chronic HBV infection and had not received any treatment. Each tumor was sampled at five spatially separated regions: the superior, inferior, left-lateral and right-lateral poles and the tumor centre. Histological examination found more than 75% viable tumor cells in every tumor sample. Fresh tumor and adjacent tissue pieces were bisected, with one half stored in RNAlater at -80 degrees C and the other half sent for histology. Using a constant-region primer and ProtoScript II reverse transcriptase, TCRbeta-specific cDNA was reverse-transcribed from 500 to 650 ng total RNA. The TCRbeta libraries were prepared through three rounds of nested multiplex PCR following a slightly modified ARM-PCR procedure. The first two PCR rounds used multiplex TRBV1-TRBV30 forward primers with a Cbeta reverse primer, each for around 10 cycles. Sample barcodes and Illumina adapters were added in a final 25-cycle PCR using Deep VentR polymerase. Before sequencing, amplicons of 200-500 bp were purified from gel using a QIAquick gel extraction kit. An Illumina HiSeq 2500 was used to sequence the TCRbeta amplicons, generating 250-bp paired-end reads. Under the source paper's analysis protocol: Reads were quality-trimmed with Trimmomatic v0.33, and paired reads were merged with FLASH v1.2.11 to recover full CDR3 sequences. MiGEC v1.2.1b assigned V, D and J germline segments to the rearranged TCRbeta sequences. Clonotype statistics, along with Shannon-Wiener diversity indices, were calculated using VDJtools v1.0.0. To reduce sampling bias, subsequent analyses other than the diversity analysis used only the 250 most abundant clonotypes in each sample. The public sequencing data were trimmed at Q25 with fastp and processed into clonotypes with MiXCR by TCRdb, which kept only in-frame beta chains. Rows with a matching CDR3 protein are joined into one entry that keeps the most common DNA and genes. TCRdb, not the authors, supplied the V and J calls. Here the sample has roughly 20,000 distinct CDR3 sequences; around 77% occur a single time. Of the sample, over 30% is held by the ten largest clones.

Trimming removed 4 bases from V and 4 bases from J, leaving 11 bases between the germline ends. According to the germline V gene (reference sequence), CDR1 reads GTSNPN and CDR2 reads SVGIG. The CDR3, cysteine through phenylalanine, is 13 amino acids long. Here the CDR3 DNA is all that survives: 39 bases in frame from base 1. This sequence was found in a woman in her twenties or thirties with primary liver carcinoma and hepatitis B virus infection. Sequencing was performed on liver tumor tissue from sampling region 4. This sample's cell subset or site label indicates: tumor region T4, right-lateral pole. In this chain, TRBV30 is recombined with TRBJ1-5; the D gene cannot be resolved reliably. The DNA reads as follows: TGTGCCTGGAATGTTGGAGGAAATCAGCCCCAGCATTTT. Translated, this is CAWNVGGNQPQHF.